The 21 T cell receptor beta chains given below trace back to one sample, sequenced in a study of blood T cell repertoires in COVID-19. TCRdb's copy holds only in-frame clones and misses some; the assay was immunoSEQ multiplex PCR. The sample holds tens of thousands of clones, roughly nine tenths seen once. Specimen: peripheral blood. Every receptor here comes from a man aged 55 to 70 with acute or convalescent COVID-19.

The chain uses TRBV3-1 (or the pseudogene TRBV3-2) and TRBJ2-1; TRBD1 is a possible D gene (5 bases). The germline CDR1 and CDR2 sequences are LGHDT and YNNKEL (reference sequence). Trimming stripped 2 bases from V and 7 bases from J, with 6 bases between. This CDR3 is 12 amino acids long. As DNA, the CDR3 is TGTGCCAGCAGCCAACAGGGAAATGAGCAGTTCTTC. This gives the protein CASSQQGNEQFF.

The chain couples TRBV30 to TRBJ1-4; 9 bases agree with TRBD1. The germline V gene encodes CDR1 GTSNPN and CDR2 SVGIG (reference sequence). V lost 7 bases, J lost 3 bases, and 3 bases stayed unmatched. CDR3 length: 13 residues. The CDR3 loop reads CALGQGPNEKLFF. CDR3 coding DNA: TGTGCCTTGGGACAGGGTCCTAATGAAAAACTGTTTTTT. Full variable domain (rest looked up from reference TRBV30 and TRBJ1-4): SQTIHQWPATLVQPVGSPLSLECTVEGTSNPNLYWYRQAAGRGLQLLFYSVGIGQISSEVPQNLSASRPQDRQFILSSKKLLLSDSGFYLCALGQGPNEKLFFGSGTQLSVL.

This rearrangement joins TRBV7-2 to TRBJ2-7; 10 bases fit TRBD2. V shed 5 bases, J shed 2 bases, and the junction held 9 bases outside the gene matches. The germline V gene has CDR1 SGHTA and CDR2 FQGNSA. The CDR3 is made up of 16 amino acids. CDR3 sequence (DNA): TGTGCCAGCAGCCACCCGCTACTAGCGGGGACCTACGAGCAGTACTTC. It encodes CASSHPLLAGTYEQYF.

J is TRBJ1-3 and V is TRBV10-3; D not certain. The CDR3 has 13 residues. CDR1 is ENHRY, CDR2 SYGVKD, per germline. Trimming stripped 3 bases from V and 4 bases from J, with 7 bases between. CDR3 sequence (DNA): TGTGCCATCAGTGACACTAGAGGAAACACCATATATTTT. Translation: CAISDTRGNTIYF.

The chain couples TRBV4-1 to TRBJ2-1; 10 bases are a match to TRBD2. In germline, CDR1 is MGHRA, CDR2 YSYEKL. The CDR3 covers 18 residues. J was trimmed by 9 bases and V by 1 base; bases with no gene match: 15. The CDR3 nucleotides read TGCGCCAGCAGCCAAGCCCATGTTAGTAGCGGGGGGTCGGGTGAGCAGTTCTTC. Encoded protein: CASSQAHVSSGGSGEQFF.

The table lists this clone with a count of one. The rearrangement links TRBV10-1 to TRBJ2-1, with D maybe TRBD1 (6 bases). V lost 6 bases, J lost 10 bases, and 16 bases lay in between. The CDR3 contains 13 residues. Germline values: CDR1 WNHNN, CDR2 SYGVQD (reference sequence). The CDR3 DNA follows: TGCGCCAGCAGGAGACAGGTCGATGAGGAGCAGTTCTTC. This gives the protein CASRRQVDEEQFF.

The CDR3: CATSDRSGTSYEQYF. Here the CDR3 DNA reads TGTGCCACCAGTGATCGGTCAGGAACATCCTACGAGCAGTACTTC. The chain links TRBV24-1 to TRBJ2-7; D is unclear. Germline V lookup: CDR1 KGHDR, CDR2 SFDVKD. Trimming pared 3 bases from V and 1 base from J, leaving 12 bases between. The CDR3 is 15 amino acids.

V is TRBV5-4 and J is TRBJ1-1; D is ambiguous. V lost 4 bases to trimming and J lost 1 base, with 11 bases between them. Germline lookup yields CDR1 SGHNT and CDR2 YYREEE (reference sequence). There are 14 residues in the CDR3. The CDR3 is CASSRGPENTEAFF. The CDR3 DNA is TGTGCCAGCAGCAGAGGGCCTGAGAACACTGAAGCTTTCTTT.

The CDR3 coding sequence is TGTGCCAGCAGCTTAACAGGGAACTACGAGCAGTACTTC. Translating it yields CASSLTGNYEQYF. V gene TRBV13 combines with J gene TRBJ2-7; D might be TRBD1 (6 bases). CDR3 length: 13 amino acids. The V gene lost 2 bases and the J gene lost 3 bases, with 8 bases spanning the gap. Germline V lookup: CDR1 PRHDT, CDR2 FYEKMQ (reference sequence).

As DNA, the CDR3 is TGTGCCAGCAGCTTAGGGTATCGGGGGGCGAACACCGGGGAGCTGTTTTTT. It yields the protein CASSLGYRGANTGELFF. The chain couples TRBV11-2 to TRBJ2-2, with 7 nucleotides matching TRBD2. CDR3 size: 17 residues. V shed 1 base, J shed 0 bases, and the junction held 5 bases outside the gene matches. Germline CDR1 is SGHAT and CDR2 is FQNNGV.

This CDR3 is CASNRRGSNQPQHF. The CDR3 region has the DNA TGTGCCAGCAATAGGCGGGGGAGTAACCAGCCCCAGCATTTT. The chain joins TRBV6-5 to TRBJ1-5, with a tentative D call TRBD1 (5 bases). The CDR3 is 14 amino acids. Trimming took 7 bases from V and 7 from J, leaving 17 bases between them. Germline V gives CDR1 MNHEY, CDR2 SVGAGI.

V is TRBV6-5 and J is TRBJ2-7; D may be TRBD1 (6 bases). The CDR3 contains 15 residues. Trimming took off 6 bases at V and 0 bases at J, with 15 bases between the two ends. Germline lookup yields CDR1 MNHEY and CDR2 SVGAGI. The CDR3: CASRIADRSSYEQYF. In nucleotides, the CDR3 is TGTGCCAGCAGAATTGCCGACAGGAGCTCCTACGAGCAGTACTTC.

The V gene is TRBV3-1 (or the pseudogene TRBV3-2), the J gene TRBJ2-1, with 7 bases that match TRBD2. With V trimmed by 6 bases and J by 6 bases, 5 bases remained unmatched. Per the germline V gene, CDR1 is LGHDT and CDR2 is YNNKEL (reference sequence). CDR3 length equals 13 residues. In DNA form, the CDR3 reads TGTGCCAGCAGTCCTAGCGGCGCCAATGAGCAGTTCTTC. Its translation: CASSPSGANEQFF.

The chain couples TRBV7-2 to TRBJ1-5; maybe TRBD1 (5 bases). The V end was cut by 0 bases, the J end by 2 bases, with 5 bases between. CDR3 size: 14 residues. Looked up from germline, CDR1 is SGHTA and CDR2 is FQGNSA. The CDR3 nucleotides read TGTGCCAGCAGCTTAGCAGGGGGCAATCAGCCCCAGCATTTT. Its translation is CASSLAGGNQPQHF.

This clone was found once. The chain uses TRBV4-1 and TRBJ1-5, with D possibly being TRBD1 (5 bases). Germline values: CDR1 MGHRA, CDR2 YSYEKL. V was pared by 5 bases and J by 0 bases, with 11 bases between. The CDR3 is 15 amino acids. Here the CDR3 reads CASSGGARSNQPQHF. The CDR3 DNA reads TGCGCCAGCAGCGGTGGGGCCCGTAGCAATCAGCCCCAGCATTTT.

This clone appeared once. The chain combines TRBV19 with TRBJ2-7; the match to TRBD1 covers 7 bases. V dropped 11 bases and J dropped 3; count of bases not matched to a gene: 10. Germline assignment: CDR1 LNHDA and CDR2 SQIVND (reference sequence). The CDR3 sequence is 13 residues long. For the CDR3, the DNA is TGTGCCTCTAAACAGGGGTTTATCTACGAGCAGTACTTC. This sequence encodes CASKQGFIYEQYF.

This clone was counted between two and nine times. The V call is TRBV7-9, the J call TRBJ1-1; TRBD1 might be the D (6 bases). The V gene's germline CDR1 is SEHNR and CDR2 FQNEAQ (reference sequence). V gave up 7 bases and J gave up 0 bases, with 24 bases separating them. This CDR3 region has 18 residues. The CDR3 spells CASNPPLARGSVNTEAFF. DNA for the CDR3: TGTGCCAGCAACCCCCCCCTCGCCAGGGGCTCGGTGAACACTGAAGCTTTCTTT.

The rearrangement links TRBV27 to TRBJ2-5; D may be TRBD2 (6 bases). The V gene's germline CDR1 is MNHEY and CDR2 SMNVEV (reference sequence). Trimming took 8 bases from V and 5 from J, leaving 18 bases between them. This CDR3 spans 14 amino acids. The CDR3 DNA sequence: TGTGCCAGCTCTCCGGGGGTTTACGTGGAGACCCAGTACTTC. It yields the protein CASSPGVYVETQYF.

J is TRBJ1-1 and V is TRBV19; 8 bases are shared with TRBD1. V was clipped by 6 bases and J by 8 bases; unmatched bases: 5. CDR3 size: 12 residues. The germline CDR1 and CDR2 sequences are LNHDA and SQIVND (reference sequence). In DNA, the CDR3 is TGTGCCAGTAGCAGGAGACAGGGGGAAGCTTTCTTT. Its translation: CASSRRQGEAFF.

V and J are TRBV18 and TRBJ2-3; 9 nucleotides agree with TRBD1. CDR3 size: 18 residues. Germline V gene data show CDR1 as KGHSH and CDR2 as LQKENI. After removal of 4 bases from V and 8 bases from J, the junction contained 19 bases not matched to a gene. CDR3 sequence reads: CASSLRPRDRVASGTQYF. As DNA, the CDR3 is TGTGCCAGCTCACTTCGACCCCGGGACAGGGTGGCAAGTGGTACGCAGTATTTT.

This chain connects TRBV18 to TRBJ1-1; the D is unclear. Germline loops: CDR1 KGHSH, CDR2 LQKENI. With 6 bases removed from V and 0 bases from J, the gap between germline ends came to 14 bases. The CDR3 contains 15 residues. For the CDR3, the DNA is TGTGCCAGCTCCCCTAAGGAGATAATGAACACTGAAGCTTTCTTT. Its protein is CASSPKEIMNTEAFF.